The present entry profiles one TCR beta chain with its context. This specimen belongs to a study of prognosis after radiotherapy for stage I lung cancer. By two-round multiplex PCR, the TCR beta CDR3 was amplified from genomic DNA. Used in first-round PCR were primers specific to each TRBV and TRBJ gene. Each CDR3 protein is one row after TCRdb ran MiXCR on the multiplex PCR reads. The profile shows around 20,000 distinct CDR3 sequences, approximately 50% of them singletons. The receptor was isolated from a donor at least 50 years old with non-small cell lung cancer. The source material was PBMCs, sampled before or after stereotactic body radiation therapy (not recorded which).

Written as DNA, the CDR3 is TGTGCCAGCAGCGGGGGGGGAGGGACTTATACGCAGTATTTT. It encodes CASSGGGGTYTQYF. The rearrangement joins TRBV7-2 to TRBJ2-3, with TRBD2 identical over 7 bases. The CDR3 loop spans 14 amino acids. Unmatched junction bases numbered 9, after V lost 5 bases and J lost 7 bases. Germline assignment: CDR1 SGHTA and CDR2 FQGNSA.